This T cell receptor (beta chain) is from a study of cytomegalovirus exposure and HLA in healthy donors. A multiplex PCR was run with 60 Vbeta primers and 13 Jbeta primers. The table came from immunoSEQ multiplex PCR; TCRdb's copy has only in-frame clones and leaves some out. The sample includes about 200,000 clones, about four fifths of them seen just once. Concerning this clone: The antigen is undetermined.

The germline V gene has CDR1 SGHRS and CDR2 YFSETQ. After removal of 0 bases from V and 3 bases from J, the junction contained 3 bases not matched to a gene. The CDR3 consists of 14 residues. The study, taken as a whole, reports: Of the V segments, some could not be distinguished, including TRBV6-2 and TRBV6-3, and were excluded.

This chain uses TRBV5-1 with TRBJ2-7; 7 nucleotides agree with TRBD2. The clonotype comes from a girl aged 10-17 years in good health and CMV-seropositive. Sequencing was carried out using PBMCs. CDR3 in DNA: TGCGCCAGCAGCTTGGTGGGGGGGGGCTACGAGCAGTACTTC. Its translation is CASSLVGGGYEQYF.